A selection of T cell receptor beta chains follows, all from one sample in a study of CD8 T cells in Susac syndrome. TCRdb re-analysed the immunoSEQ multiplex PCR reads in MiXCR, keeping a single row per CDR3 protein. The data hold 45,000 to 60,000 distinct CDR3 sequences, with 85% to 95% observed a single time. Sequences were obtained from CD8+ T cells from PBMCs. These receptors were taken from a human donor in good health. Both conserved end residues are part of each CDR3. The D gene is left open where the match is weak. A clone size is listed for some rows: how often the clone was seen (once, few, many), or a class if it is expanded.

v_call: TRBV5-4; j_call: TRBJ2-5; d_call: -; clone_size: -; cdr3_aa: CASRRDQETQYF; cdr3_nt: TGTGCCAGCAGGCGGGACCAAGAGACCCAGTACTTC
v_call: TRBV5-1; j_call: TRBJ2-3; d_call: -; clone_size: -; cdr3_aa: CASSFRTETGRDTQYF; cdr3_nt: TGCGCCAGCAGCTTCCGGACCGAAACGGGACGAGATACGCAGTATTTT
v_call: TRBV27; j_call: TRBJ2-1; d_call: -; clone_size: -; cdr3_aa: CASSLSGNYNEQFF; cdr3_nt: TGTGCCAGCAGTTTATCGGGGAACTACAATGAGCAGTTCTTC
v_call: TRBV9; j_call: TRBJ2-2; d_call: -; clone_size: -; cdr3_aa: CASSVATWVDTGELFF; cdr3_nt: TGTGCCAGCAGCGTAGCTACGTGGGTGGACACCGGGGAGCTGTTTTTT
v_call: TRBV11-2; j_call: TRBJ2-5; d_call: -; clone_size: -; cdr3_aa: CASSPWGGELGETQYF; cdr3_nt: TGTGCCAGCAGCCCGTGGGGTGGAGAATTAGGGGAGACCCAGTACTTC
v_call: TRBV19; j_call: TRBJ1-1; d_call: -; clone_size: -; cdr3_aa: CASSISGRTEAFF; cdr3_nt: TGTGCCAGTAGTATTTCGGGGAGAACTGAAGCTTTCTTT
v_call: TRBV27; j_call: TRBJ2-7; d_call: TRBD2; clone_size: -; cdr3_aa: CASSWAGLAGDYEQYF; cdr3_nt: TGTGCCAGCAGTTGGGCCGGACTAGCGGGAGACTACGAGCAGTACTTC
v_call: TRBV18; j_call: TRBJ2-1; d_call: TRBD2; clone_size: -; cdr3_aa: CASSPGAGRSYNEQFF; cdr3_nt: TGTGCCAGCTCACCAGGAGCGGGGCGCTCCTACAATGAGCAGTTCTTC
v_call: TRBV29-1; j_call: TRBJ1-2; d_call: -; clone_size: -; cdr3_aa: CSVFSGSHWGYTF; cdr3_nt: TGCAGCGTTTTTTCCGGGTCCCACTGGGGCTACACCTTC
v_call: TRBV19; j_call: TRBJ1-1; d_call: -; clone_size: -; cdr3_aa: CASSIGMEGPPNTEAFF; cdr3_nt: TGTGCCAGTAGTATAGGAATGGAGGGGCCACCCAACACTGAAGCTTTCTTT
v_call: TRBV6-1; j_call: TRBJ2-7; d_call: -; clone_size: -; cdr3_aa: CASSPRDKPYEQYF; cdr3_nt: TGTGCCAGCAGTCCCCGGGACAAGCCCTACGAGCAGTACTTC
v_call: TRBV4-3; j_call: TRBJ1-3; d_call: TRBD1; clone_size: -; cdr3_aa: CASSQEFGQVSGNTIYF; cdr3_nt: TGCGCCAGCAGCCAAGAATTTGGACAGGTCTCTGGAAACACCATATATTTT
v_call: TRBV6-5; j_call: TRBJ2-7; d_call: -; clone_size: -; cdr3_aa: CVSSYSDSYYEQYF; cdr3_nt: TGTGTCAGCAGTTACTCGGACAGCTACTACGAGCAGTACTTC
v_call: TRBV7-9; j_call: TRBJ2-1; d_call: -; clone_size: once; cdr3_aa: CAGSLPNRDPSGNEQFF; cdr3_nt: TGTGCCGGCAGCTTACCCAACCGGGACCCTTCGGGCAATGAGCAGTTCTTC
v_call: TRBV30; j_call: TRBJ2-7; d_call: -; clone_size: -; cdr3_aa: CAWSFVGVIDEQYF; cdr3_nt: TGTGCCTGGAGTTTCGTGGGAGTCATCGACGAGCAGTACTTC
v_call: TRBV7-6; j_call: TRBJ2-1; d_call: TRBD2; clone_size: -; cdr3_aa: CASSPSGRGVLGEQFF; cdr3_nt: TGTGCCAGCAGCCCCAGCGGGAGAGGGGTCCTGGGTGAGCAGTTCTTC
v_call: TRBV20-1; j_call: TRBJ2-7; d_call: -; clone_size: -; cdr3_aa: CSARDVGPHKFYEQYF; cdr3_nt: TGCAGTGCTAGAGATGTGGGCCCCCACAAATTCTACGAGCAGTACTTC
v_call: TRBV7-9; j_call: TRBJ2-1; d_call: -; clone_size: -; cdr3_aa: CASSLVGSDYNEQFF; cdr3_nt: TGTGCCAGCAGCTTAGTTGGCAGCGACTACAATGAGCAGTTCTTC
v_call: TRBV27; j_call: TRBJ1-1; d_call: TRBD1; clone_size: -; cdr3_aa: CASSPWTGNTEAFF; cdr3_nt: TGTGCCAGCAGTCCATGGACAGGGAACACTGAAGCTTTCTTT
v_call: TRBV7-9; j_call: TRBJ2-7; d_call: TRBD2; clone_size: -; cdr3_aa: CASSPGTRYYEQYF; cdr3_nt: TGTGCCAGCAGCCCCGGGACTAGATACTACGAGCAGTACTTC
v_call: TRBV30; j_call: TRBJ1-5; d_call: -; clone_size: -; cdr3_aa: CAWGGDSNQPQHF; cdr3_nt: TGTGCCTGGGGTGGGGATAGCAATCAGCCCCAGCATTTT
v_call: TRBV21-1; j_call: TRBJ2-7; d_call: -; clone_size: -; cdr3_aa: CASSFQGLAGGCEQYF; cdr3_nt: TGTGCCAGCAGCTTCCAGGGACTAGCGGGAGGTTGCGAGCAGTACTTC
v_call: TRBV29-1; j_call: TRBJ2-3; d_call: TRBD2; clone_size: -; cdr3_aa: CSVGNSGSGTDTQYF; cdr3_nt: TGCAGCGTGGGGAATAGCGGGAGCGGTACAGATACGCAGTATTTT
v_call: TRBV7-9; j_call: TRBJ1-1; d_call: TRBD1; clone_size: -; cdr3_aa: CASSFPDRVWTEAFF; cdr3_nt: TGTGCCAGCAGCTTTCCGGACAGGGTGTGGACTGAAGCTTTCTTT
v_call: TRBV10-3; j_call: TRBJ2-7; d_call: TRBD2; clone_size: -; cdr3_aa: CAISDNPSGSYEQYF; cdr3_nt: TGTGCCATCAGTGACAATCCTAGCGGGAGCTACGAGCAGTACTTC
v_call: TRBV7-2; j_call: TRBJ2-5; d_call: TRBD1; clone_size: -; cdr3_aa: CASSLSRGLGETQYF; cdr3_nt: TGTGCCAGCAGCTTATCCAGGGGGCTCGGAGAGACCCAGTACTTC
v_call: TRBV11-2; j_call: TRBJ2-7; d_call: -; clone_size: -; cdr3_aa: CASSLLGLQSYEQYF; cdr3_nt: TGTGCCAGCTCCCTATTGGGGTTACAGTCCTACGAGCAGTACTTC
v_call: TRBV13; j_call: TRBJ2-2; d_call: -; clone_size: -; cdr3_aa: CASSLVGETGELFF; cdr3_nt: TGTGCCAGCAGCTTAGTGGGGGAAACCGGGGAGCTGTTTTTT
v_call: TRBV11-2; j_call: TRBJ2-5; d_call: -; clone_size: -; cdr3_aa: CASKGETQYF; cdr3_nt: TGTGCCAGCAAGGGGGAGACCCAGTACTTC
v_call: TRBV18; j_call: TRBJ1-2; d_call: TRBD1; clone_size: -; cdr3_aa: CASSPRRGQGADGYTF; cdr3_nt: TGTGCCAGCTCACCCCGCCGGGGACAGGGGGCGGACGGCTACACCTTC
v_call: TRBV28; j_call: TRBJ2-7; d_call: TRBD1; clone_size: -; cdr3_aa: CASSLRTGSEQYF; cdr3_nt: TGTGCCAGCAGTTTACGGACAGGGAGCGAGCAGTACTTC
v_call: TRBV7-8; j_call: TRBJ1-5; d_call: TRBD1; clone_size: -; cdr3_aa: CASSLAGQGVNQPQHF; cdr3_nt: TGTGCCAGCAGCTTAGCGGGACAGGGCGTCAATCAGCCCCAGCATTTT
v_call: TRBV6-1; j_call: TRBJ1-5; d_call: -; clone_size: -; cdr3_aa: CASSEGRGGSGNQPQHF; cdr3_nt: TGTGCCAGCAGTGAAGGGAGGGGGGGATCAGGCAATCAGCCCCAGCATTTT
v_call: TRBV6-5; j_call: TRBJ2-1; d_call: TRBD1; clone_size: -; cdr3_aa: CASSYQGGSNDEQFF; cdr3_nt: TGTGCCAGCAGTTACCAAGGGGGCTCAAACGATGAGCAGTTCTTC
v_call: TRBV7-6; j_call: TRBJ2-7; d_call: -; clone_size: few; cdr3_aa: CASSSGPYEQYF; cdr3_nt: TGTGCCAGCAGCTCCGGACCCTACGAGCAGTACTTC
v_call: TRBV27; j_call: TRBJ2-1; d_call: TRBD2; clone_size: -; cdr3_aa: CASSMRGEYNEQFF; cdr3_nt: TGTGCCAGCAGTATGCGGGGGGAATACAATGAGCAGTTCTTC
v_call: TRBV27; j_call: TRBJ2-7; d_call: TRBD2; clone_size: -; cdr3_aa: CASSRAGLAGYEQYF; cdr3_nt: TGTGCCAGCAGTCGAGCGGGACTAGCGGGCTACGAGCAGTACTTC
v_call: TRBV7-9; j_call: TRBJ2-1; d_call: TRBD1; clone_size: -; cdr3_aa: CASSPDRGDNEQFF; cdr3_nt: TGTGCCAGCAGCCCGGACAGGGGGGACAATGAGCAGTTCTTC
v_call: TRBV7-6; j_call: TRBJ2-7; d_call: -; clone_size: -; cdr3_aa: CASSPPGRVYEQYF; cdr3_nt: TGTGCCAGCAGCCCACCGGGACGGGTCTACGAGCAGTACTTC
v_call: TRBV30; j_call: TRBJ1-6; d_call: -; clone_size: -; cdr3_aa: CAWTGLGDSPLHF; cdr3_nt: TGTGCCTGGACCGGACTGGGGGATTCACCCCTCCACTTT
v_call: TRBV12-3/TRBV12-4; j_call: TRBJ2-2; d_call: TRBD2; clone_size: -; cdr3_aa: CASSSSGIGLGELFF; cdr3_nt: TGTGCCAGCAGTTCTAGCGGGATTGGGTTGGGGGAGCTGTTTTTT
v_call: TRBV2; j_call: TRBJ2-2; d_call: -; clone_size: -; cdr3_aa: CASSEALGGTGNTGELFF; cdr3_nt: TGTGCCAGCAGTGAAGCGCTTGGAGGGACCGGGAACACCGGGGAGCTGTTTTTT
v_call: TRBV7-6; j_call: TRBJ2-7; d_call: -; clone_size: -; cdr3_aa: CASSSSGVYEQYF; cdr3_nt: TGTGCCAGCAGCTCCTCAGGGGTCTACGAGCAGTACTTC
v_call: TRBV11-2; j_call: TRBJ2-1; d_call: -; clone_size: -; cdr3_aa: CASSLDGRGYNEQFF; cdr3_nt: TGTGCCAGCAGCTTAGACGGGAGAGGGTACAATGAGCAGTTCTTC
v_call: TRBV9; j_call: TRBJ2-5; d_call: TRBD2; clone_size: -; cdr3_aa: CASSVYASGVQETQYF; cdr3_nt: TGTGCCAGCAGCGTATATGCTAGCGGGGTCCAAGAGACCCAGTACTTC
v_call: TRBV4-1; j_call: TRBJ2-2; d_call: TRBD2; clone_size: -; cdr3_aa: CASSQDRLWGRAGELFF; cdr3_nt: TGCGCCAGCAGCCAAGATCGTCTGTGGGGGAGGGCCGGGGAGCTGTTTTTT
v_call: TRBV7-9; j_call: TRBJ2-7; d_call: TRBD1; clone_size: once; cdr3_aa: CASRTGVLEEQYF; cdr3_nt: TGTGCCAGCAGAACAGGGGTCCTGGAGGAGCAGTACTTC